Listed here are 19 T cell receptor beta chains from one sample, sequenced in a study of cytomegalovirus exposure and HLA in healthy donors. A multiplex PCR was run with 60 Vbeta primers and 13 Jbeta primers. The protocol was immunoSEQ multiplex PCR, while the TCRdb copy is restricted to in-frame clones and leaves out a portion. The sample lists 150,000 to 200,000 clones, approximately 80% occurring once. Sequenced material: PBMCs. The origin of the receptors is a woman between 35 and 50 years old in good health and CMV-seronegative.

The rearrangement links TRBV4-1 to TRBJ2-7, with a tentative D call TRBD1 (6 bases). V lost 3 bases, J lost 1 base, and 13 bases lay in between. CDR3 length: 15 residues. Germline V gene sequence: CDR1 MGHRA, CDR2 YSYEKL. The DNA of the CDR3 is TGCGCCAGCAGCCACGCAAAGGGGGATTCCTACGAGCAGTACTTC. It codes for CASSHAKGDSYEQYF.

This clone showed up just a few times. The J gene is TRBJ2-7, the V gene TRBV7-3; 9 positions match TRBD1. V lost 5 bases and J lost 5; bases outside the gene matches: 7. The germline V gene encodes CDR1 SGHTA and CDR2 FQGTGA. This CDR3 has 14 amino acids. In DNA form, the CDR3 reads TGTGCCAGCAGCCGTCGGGACAGGGATAACGAGCAGTACTTC. Residues: CASSRRDRDNEQYF.

The J gene is TRBJ2-1, the V gene TRBV27, with 9 bases that match TRBD2. The CDR3 runs 15 residues. The germline CDR1 and CDR2 sequences are MNHEY and SMNVEV (reference sequence). Losses at the gene ends were 4 bases for V and 2 bases for J; bases not matched to a gene: 3. Here the CDR3 DNA reads TGTGCCAGCAGTTACAGCGGGGGGCCCTACAATGAGCAGTTCTTC. Encoded protein: CASSYSGGPYNEQFF.

V usage is TRBV14 and J usage is TRBJ2-1; TRBD2 agrees at 9 bases. The CDR3 is 14 amino acids. V lost 3 bases and J lost 15; bases outside the gene matches: 12. Germline CDR1 is SGHDN and CDR2 is FVKESK. CDR3 sequence reads: CASSQANGGLALFF. In nucleotides, the CDR3 is TGTGCCAGCAGCCAGGCTAACGGCGGACTAGCGTTGTTCTTC.

The rearrangement joins TRBV11-2 to TRBJ2-1; tentative D call: TRBD1 (5 bases). The CDR3 is made up of 16 amino acids. The V gene's germline CDR1 is SGHAT and CDR2 FQNNGV. Trimming pared 2 bases from V and 2 bases from J, leaving 13 bases between. The CDR3 protein is CASSLLPGPPYNEQFF. The CDR3 coding sequence is TGTGCCAGCAGCTTATTGCCAGGGCCCCCCTACAATGAGCAGTTCTTC.

Remarks on this clone: Germline and junction disagree at one end, which may indicate a read error. The chain employs TRBV7-9 and TRBJ2-7; TRBD2 aligns across 7 bases. The CDR3 consists of 14 residues. CDR1 SEHNR and CDR2 FQNEAQ come from the germline V gene (reference sequence). The CDR3 DNA follows: TGTTCCAGCAGCAGCGGGACTACCCCCTACGAGCAGTACTTC. Protein sequence: CSSSSGTTPYEQYF.

The J gene is TRBJ2-3, the V gene TRBV7-8, with 7 bases fitting TRBD1. The CDR3 length is 19 residues. From germline, CDR1 is SGHVS and CDR2 FQNEAQ. After removal of 2 bases from V and 3 bases from J, the junction contained 17 bases not matched to a gene. DNA of the CDR3: TGTGCCAGCAGCTTATCCCACAGGGGAACTAACCTATGGACAGATACGCAGTATTTT. Protein: CASSLSHRGTNLWTDTQYF. Together with reference TRBV7-8 and TRBJ2-3, the CDR3 gives the full variable domain: GAGVSQSPRYKVAKRGQDVALRCDPISGHVSLFWYQQALGQGPEFLTYFQNEAQLDKSGLPSDRFFAERPEGSVSTLKIQRTQQEDSAVYLCASSLSHRGTNLWTDTQYFGPGTRLTVL.

The V call is TRBV7-9, the J call TRBJ2-2, with D perhaps TRBD1 (5 bases). Germline CDR1 is SEHNR and CDR2 is FQNEAQ (reference sequence). The CDR3 contains 13 residues. The ends were cut back, 3 bases at V and 6 bases at J, with 8 bases in the middle. The CDR3: CASSFGASGELFF. In nucleotides, the CDR3 is TGTGCCAGCAGCTTTGGGGCCTCCGGGGAGCTGTTTTTT. The complete variable domain, with remaining parts taken from reference TRBV7-9 and TRBJ2-2, reads DTGVSQNPRHKITKRGQNVTFRCDPISEHNRLYWYRQTLGQGPEFLTYFQNEAQLEKSRLLSDRFSAERPKGSFSTLEIQRTEQGDSAMYLCASSFGASGELFFGEGSRLTVL.

The chain employs TRBV7-8 and TRBJ2-6, with TRBD1 matching over 8 bases. CDR1 SGHVS and CDR2 FQNEAQ come from the germline V gene. V shed 2 bases and J 0 bases; nucleotides not matched to a gene: 9. The CDR3 is made up of 19 amino acids. The CDR3 sequence is CASSLRRTGTISGANVLTF. The CDR3 DNA reads TGTGCCAGCAGCTTACGGCGGACAGGGACAATCTCTGGGGCCAACGTCCTGACTTTC.

The chain is built from TRBV5-4 and TRBJ2-5; the D gene is possibly TRBD2 (6 bases). The CDR3 has 20 amino acids. V was trimmed by 7 bases and J by 11 bases, leaving 42 bases between them. CDR1 is SGHNT and CDR2 is YYREEE in the germline V gene (reference sequence). The CDR3 bases are TGTGCCAGCTGCCTCGGCTCTGCGGCGGGACTCGCCTTTGCGGGGCACAAGCAGTACTTC. It is translated as CASCLGSAAGLAFAGHKQYF.

There are a few counts of this clone. The chain has TRBV6-6 and TRBJ2-7, with D perhaps matching TRBD1 (6 bases). The CDR3 is 13 amino acids. V was pared by 6 bases and J by 4 bases, with 13 bases between. The germline gives CDR1 MNHNY, CDR2 SVGAGI (reference sequence). The chain's CDR3 is CASSGQPEYEQYF. The CDR3 DNA reads as TGTGCCAGCAGCGGACAGCCGGAGTACGAGCAGTACTTC.

The V call is TRBV7-9, the J call TRBJ1-1; D is undetermined. In germline, CDR1 is SEHNR, CDR2 FQNEAQ (reference sequence). V lost 1 base, J lost 11 bases, and 17 bases lay in between. The CDR3 covers 14 residues. CDR3 nucleotides: TGTGCCAGCAGCTTAGGAGGCCTAGAAAGCGGGGCTTTCTTT. Translated, it gives CASSLGGLESGAFF.

The CDR3, as DNA: TGTGCCAGCAGGGACAGGCCGACAGATACGCAGTATTTT. Translating gives CASRDRPTDTQYF. The chain couples TRBV2 to TRBJ2-3; 7 bases are shared with TRBD1. The CDR3 contains 13 residues. Germline lookup yields CDR1 SNHLY and CDR2 FYNNEI. With V trimmed by 6 bases and J by 3 bases, 3 bases remained unmatched.

This clone has just one count. This chain uses TRBV28 with TRBJ2-7, with D possibly TRBD2 on 6 matching bases. Germline lookup yields CDR1 MDHEN and CDR2 SYDVKM. This CDR3 spans 14 amino acids. V lost 5 bases to trimming and J lost 7 bases, with 18 bases between them. CDR3 DNA: TGTGCCAGCAGTCCACCCCAACTAGCCGGAGAGCAGTACTTC. It is translated as CASSPPQLAGEQYF.

The V and J genes are TRBV28 and TRBJ2-2; 8 nucleotides line up with TRBD2. CDR1 and CDR2 (germline): MDHEN, SYDVKM. The CDR3 runs to 15 residues. Unmatched junction bases numbered 7, after V lost 6 bases and J lost 4 bases. The CDR3 here is CASSLGLALTGELFF. The CDR3 region has the DNA TGTGCCAGCAGCCTTGGACTAGCTCTCACCGGGGAGCTGTTTTTT.

The chain uses TRBV5-6 and TRBJ2-7, with 8 positions matching TRBD2. Germline CDR1 reads SGHDT; CDR2 reads YYEEEE. J was trimmed by 1 base and V by 2 bases; bases with no gene match: 2. This CDR3 comprises 14 residues. CDR3 in DNA: TGTGCCAGCAGCTTCGGCGGGGGGTCCTACGAGCAGTACTTC. Its translation: CASSFGGGSYEQYF.

The chain carries TRBV2 and TRBJ1-1; perhaps TRBD1 as D (5 bases). The CDR3 totals 15 residues. Trimming shortened V by 5 bases and J by 1 base, and 14 bases separated the two germline ends. Germline CDR1 reads SNHLY; CDR2 reads FYNNEI. CDR3 nucleotide sequence: TGTGCCAGCAGTCCACTCAGGGTGCGGAACACTGAAGCTTTCTTT. This codes for CASSPLRVRNTEAFF.

The CDR3 coding sequence is TGTGCCAGTGCTAGCGGGGGCCCCACCGCCGGGGAGCTGTTTTTT. As protein: CASASGGPTAGELFF. The genes are TRBV5-4 and TRBJ2-2; 10 nucleotides line up with TRBD2. The J segment lost 6 bases and the V segment lost 8 bases, leaving 10 bases of the junction unmatched. Germline V gene sequence: CDR1 SGHNT, CDR2 YYREEE (reference sequence). The CDR3 is made up of 15 amino acids.

As concerns this clone: A read error may account for a junction end that differs from germline. V and J are TRBV7-9 and TRBJ2-5; TRBD1 agrees at 8 bases. CDR1 and CDR2 (germline): SEHNR, FQNEAQ (reference sequence). CDR3 length: 15 amino acids. Written as DNA, the CDR3 is TGTTCCAGCAGCTCTGCTCTGACAGGGGTAGAGACCCAGTACTTC. Residues: CSSSSALTGVETQYF.